This T cell receptor (beta chain) was captured by sequencing in a study of response to subunit inactivated influenza vaccine. Overall study findings and caveats: Authors suggested few new T cells are recruited by each seasonal influenza vaccination.

V lost 6 bases and J 0 bases, leaving 12 bases between the germline ends. Germline lookup yields CDR1 SQVTM and CDR2 ANQGSEA. The CDR3 loop spans 14 amino acids. TCRdb itself ran the RT-PCR reads through MiXCR, one entry per CDR3 protein. The sample carries 500,000 to 750,000 distinct CDR3 sequences, around 13% recorded once. Comments on this clonotype: The antigen remains unidentified.

The sample consisted of PBMCs from blood, taken approximately 12 days after vaccination. The gene calls are TRBV29-1 and TRBJ1-3, with a weak D call TRBD1 (5 bases). The sequence came from a man aged 50-59 years who received an inactivated influenza vaccine. CDR3 residues: CSVRGGSSGNTIYF. CDR3 coding DNA: TGCAGCGTCCGGGGGGGGAGCTCTGGAAACACCATATATTTT.